The T cell receptor beta chain under discussion was sequenced for a study of identical twins. Whole-study findings and limits: For out-of-frame beta sequences, excess twin sharing was weaker. The abundant beta clonotypes from cord blood had fewer insertions, and memory repertoires had none of this.

Only healthy Caucasians were enrolled as donors. Note on this clonotype: Its cognate antigen is unknown.

After template switching added a universal primer site, the resulting cDNA carried unique molecular identifiers. A single record per CDR3 protein comes from TCRdb applying MiXCR to the 5' RACE reads. The sample includes approximately 1.8 million distinct CDR3 sequences, about 32% of them seen just once. Input material: cord blood. The receptor's source is a newborn girl in good health.

As DNA, the CDR3 is TGTGCCATCAGTGAGTCGAGGGGAACACCCAATCAGCCCCAGCATTTT. Protein sequence: CAISESRGTPNQPQHF. This chain uses TRBV10-3 with TRBJ1-5; D is perhaps TRBD1 (5 bases). The germline V and J ends were trimmed by 0 bases and 3 bases, with 12 bases remaining between them. Germline loops: CDR1 ENHRY, CDR2 SYGVKD. The CDR3 totals 16 residues.